Shown below are 24 T cell receptor beta chains from a single sample sequenced in a study of shared clonotypes between healthy human individuals. Naive CD8 populations comprised CD45RO-negative cells positively selected for CCR7, excluding terminally differentiated effector memory CD45RA+ cells. Assay used: immunoSEQ multiplex PCR; TCRdb lists only in-frame clones, some missing. Of about 700,000 clones in the sample, roughly nine tenths were seen once. The sequenced material came from naive CD8+ T cells sorted from blood. The receptors shown here come from a man younger than 40 in good health.

The chain recombines TRBV27 with TRBJ1-5, with 7 bases aligning to TRBD1. The CDR3 is 15 amino acids. V shed 6 bases and J 2 bases; nucleotides not matched to a gene: 7. The germline V gene encodes CDR1 MNHEY and CDR2 SMNVEV (reference sequence). The CDR3 region is CASSLQGSGNQPQHF. As DNA, the CDR3 is TGTGCCAGCAGCTTACAGGGGAGCGGCAATCAGCCCCAGCATTTT.

This sequence joins TRBV5-5 and TRBJ1-2; D remains unclear. The CDR3 covers 13 residues. Germline V gene data show CDR1 as SGHKS and CDR2 as YYEKEE (reference sequence). Trimming cost V 0 bases and J 8 bases, with 11 bases left between them. The CDR3 DNA follows: TGTGCCAGCAGCTTGGCGAGTTCGGAGGGCTACACCTTC. This translates into CASSLASSEGYTF. The full variable domain, with the rest looked up from reference TRBV5-5 and TRBJ1-2, is DAGVTQSPTHLIKTRGQQVTLRCSPISGHKSVSWYQQVLGQGPQFIFQYYEKEERGRGNFPDRFSARQFPNYSSELNVNALLLGDSALYLCASSLASSEGYTFGSGTRLTVV.

The rearrangement links TRBV11-2 to TRBJ2-7; 7 bases fit TRBD2. Trimming took 1 base from V and 3 from J; bases not matched to a gene: 6. Germline V gene sequence: CDR1 SGHAT, CDR2 FQNNGV. The CDR3 totals 15 residues. CDR3 in amino acids: CASSLGGGRIYEQYF. CDR3 sequence (DNA): TGTGCCAGCAGCTTAGGGGGGGGTCGGATCTACGAGCAGTACTTC.

In this sample, this clone turned up once. The chain has TRBV7-2 and TRBJ2-1, with 11 bases aligning to TRBD2. V was pared by 0 bases and J by 7 bases, with 11 bases of the junction left unmatched. The CDR3 extends over 18 amino acids. CDR1 is SGHTA and CDR2 is FQGNSA in the germline V gene. CDR3 in amino acids: CASSLAGLAATRGNEQFF. Here the CDR3 DNA reads TGTGCCAGCAGCTTAGCGGGACTAGCGGCCACCAGGGGTAATGAGCAGTTCTTC. The whole variable domain, filled in from reference TRBV7-2 and TRBJ2-1, reads GAGVSQSPSNKVTEKGKDVELRCDPISGHTALYWYRQSLGQGLEFLIYFQGNSAPDKSGLPSDRFSAERTGGSVSTLTIQRTQQEDSAVYLCASSLAGLAATRGNEQFFGPGTRLTVL.

The rearrangement uses TRBV27 and TRBJ2-7; D remains unclear. The ends were cut back, 4 bases at V and 0 bases at J, with 13 bases in the middle. The V gene's germline CDR1 is MNHEY and CDR2 SMNVEV (reference sequence). The CDR3 runs 15 residues. CDR3 bases: TGTGCCAGCAGTTATATGGGGTTCAGCTCCTACGAGCAGTACTTC. It translates to CASSYMGFSSYEQYF.

J is TRBJ2-3 and V is TRBV4-2; 7 positions match TRBD2. V lost 3 bases and J lost 2; bases outside the gene matches: 11. Germline V CDR1 and CDR2: LGHNA, YNFKEQ. The CDR3 contains 17 residues. DNA for the CDR3: TGTGCCAGCAGCCAGCTCCTGTGGGAGGGAAACACAGATACGCAGTATTTT. It encodes CASSQLLWEGNTDTQYF.

The chain couples TRBV7-3 to TRBJ2-1; D call uncertain. This CDR3 spans 15 amino acids. The V and J ends lost 0 bases and 3 bases respectively, with 9 bases between them. CDR1 and CDR2 from the germline V gene are SGHTA and FQGTGA. CDR3 region: CASSLTDGFYNEQFF. CDR3 coding DNA: TGTGCCAGCAGCTTAACGGACGGATTCTACAATGAGCAGTTCTTC.

The chain couples TRBV14 to TRBJ2-5; D might be TRBD2 (5 bases). The germline V gene encodes CDR1 SGHDN and CDR2 FVKESK. V lost 1 base and J lost 1, with 10 bases in between. This CDR3 contains 15 residues. CDR3 in DNA: TGTGCCAGCAGCCAAGTTCCGGGATTCCAAGAGACCCAGTACTTC. Its translation is CASSQVPGFQETQYF.

The chain joins TRBV23-1 to TRBJ2-7; the D is unclear. TRBV23-1 is treated as an ORF (open reading frame) with a function not yet certain. V was shortened by 6 bases and J by 3 bases, with 27 bases between the two germline ends. The CDR3 spans 18 residues. In DNA, the CDR3 is TGCGCCAGCAGACGTTGGTCGGCTACCACAGTGAATATCTACGAGCAGTACTTC. Encoded protein: CASRRWSATTVNIYEQYF.

The V gene is TRBV9, the J gene TRBJ2-1; D not resolved. Germline CDR1 and CDR2: SGDLS and YYNGEE. The CDR3 contains 18 residues. The V and J ends lost 3 bases and 5 bases respectively, with 24 bases between them. The CDR3 loop is CASSASTLFRQPDNEQFF. DNA for the CDR3: TGTGCCAGCAGCGCTTCAACTCTTTTTAGGCAACCTGACAATGAGCAGTTCTTC.

The chain has TRBV11-3 and TRBJ2-1; 9 bases agree with TRBD1. CDR1 SGHNT and CDR2 YENEEA come from the germline V gene. Trimming at V came to 5 bases and at J to 10 bases, leaving 18 bases not matched to a gene. This CDR3 is 17 amino acids long. This CDR3 reads CASSLGTGTGTSYEQFF. The CDR3 region has the DNA TGTGCCAGCAGCCTAGGGACTGGGACAGGGACATCTTACGAGCAGTTCTTC. Supplemented by reference TRBV11-3 and TRBJ2-1, the full variable domain reads EAGVVQSPRYKIIEKKQPVAFWCNPISGHNTLYWYLQNLGQGPELLIRYENEEAVDDSQLPKDRFSAERLKGVDSTLKIQPAELGDSAVYLCASSLGTGTGTSYEQFFGPGTRLTVL.

The chain joins TRBV27 to TRBJ1-2; D uncertain. CDR1 is MNHEY and CDR2 is SMNVEV in the germline V gene (reference sequence). V lost 3 bases and J lost 1, with 3 bases in between. The CDR3 covers 12 residues. The CDR3 sequence is CASSLDNYGYTF. CDR3 in DNA: TGTGCCAGCAGTTTGGATAACTATGGCTACACCTTC.

The gene calls are TRBV15 and TRBJ2-7; D tentatively reads TRBD1 or TRBD2 (5 bases each). The CDR3 is 15 amino acids. Germline V gene data show CDR1 as LNHNV and CDR2 as YYDKDF (reference sequence). The ends were cut back, 1 base at V and 4 bases at J, with 14 bases in the middle. The CDR3 region is CATSRARGRVYEQYF. The DNA for the CDR3 is TGTGCCACCAGCAGAGCGAGGGGCAGGGTTTACGAGCAGTACTTC. The whole variable domain, remainder taken from reference TRBV15 and TRBJ2-7, is DAMVIQNPRYQVTQFGKPVTLSCSQTLNHNVMYWYQQKSSQAPKLLFHYYDKDFNNEADTPDNFQSRRPNTSFCFLDIRSPGLGDTAMYLCATSRARGRVYEQYFGPGTRLTVT.

This clone was seen just once. V is TRBV5-5 and J is TRBJ2-3; the match to TRBD2 covers 16 bases. CDR1 and CDR2 (germline): SGHKS, YYEKEE (reference sequence). V lost 2 bases and J lost 6; bases outside the gene matches: 6. The CDR3 loop spans 17 amino acids. The chain's CDR3 is CASSLGTSGRAGDTQYF. The DNA for the CDR3 is TGTGCCAGCAGCTTAGGGACTAGCGGGAGGGCCGGGGATACGCAGTATTTT. Based on the CDR3 plus reference TRBV5-5 and TRBJ2-3, the full variable domain is DAGVTQSPTHLIKTRGQQVTLRCSPISGHKSVSWYQQVLGQGPQFIFQYYEKEERGRGNFPDRFSARQFPNYSSELNVNALLLGDSALYLCASSLGTSGRAGDTQYFGPGTRLTVL.

This clone was counted once. The chain uses TRBV28 and TRBJ2-7, with TRBD2 matching 9 bases. CDR1 is MDHEN, CDR2 SYDVKM, per germline. With V trimmed by 10 bases and J by 3 bases, 7 bases remained unmatched. This CDR3 spans 13 amino acids. The CDR3 protein is CATIPLAGYEQYF. The CDR3 coding sequence is TGTGCCACCATCCCACTAGCGGGCTACGAGCAGTACTTC.

J is TRBJ2-7 and V is TRBV27, with 7 nucleotides matching TRBD1. The CDR3 runs 16 residues. With 5 bases clipped from V and 3 bases from J, the junction kept 13 bases outside the gene matches. Germline V gene sequence: CDR1 MNHEY, CDR2 SMNVEV (reference sequence). This CDR3 is CASSEWATGILYEQYF. In DNA form, the CDR3 reads TGTGCCAGCAGTGAATGGGCGACAGGGATACTCTACGAGCAGTACTTC.

In this sample, this clone turned up once. V and J are TRBV6-5 and TRBJ2-1; 7 nucleotides agree with TRBD2. Germline values: CDR1 MNHEY, CDR2 SVGAGI. Trimming took 8 bases from V and 10 from J; bases not matched to a gene: 14. The CDR3 is 14 amino acids. The CDR3 DNA is TGTGCCAGCGGACGCCCGGGGGAAGCGGGGGAGCAGTTCTTC. It specifies CASGRPGEAGEQFF.

J is TRBJ2-7 and V is TRBV27; TRBD1 might be the D (5 bases). Trimming took off 8 bases at V and 1 base at J, with 12 bases between the two ends. Looked up from germline, CDR1 is MNHEY and CDR2 is SMNVEV (reference sequence). This CDR3 is 13 amino acids long. The CDR3: CASRYQGSYEQYF. CDR3 sequence (DNA): TGTGCCAGCCGATACCAGGGTTCCTACGAGCAGTACTTC.

In its sample, this clone was seen a few times. The rearrangement uses TRBV7-9 and TRBJ1-2, with D perhaps matching TRBD1 (6 bases). Deletions cut 5 bases from V and 8 bases from J, with 12 bases between. Per germline, CDR1 SEHNR and CDR2 FQNEAQ (reference sequence). The length of the CDR3 is 12 residues. The CDR3 sequence: CASSPGTFGYTF. CDR3 sequence (DNA): TGTGCCAGCAGCCCAGGGACATTCGGCTACACCTTC.

Written as DNA, the CDR3 is TGTGCCAGCACCCAGGCGGCACCACGGGTAGATACGCAGTATTTT. This encodes CASTQAAPRVDTQYF. The V and J genes are TRBV28 and TRBJ2-3, with D hard to call. The V and J ends lost 7 bases and 5 bases respectively, with 19 bases between them. This CDR3 is 15 amino acids long. Germline CDR1 is MDHEN and CDR2 is SYDVKM.

The genes are TRBV6-1 and TRBJ1-5; 9 positions agree with TRBD1. The germline V gene encodes CDR1 MNHNS and CDR2 SASEGT. This CDR3 comprises 12 residues. CDR3 residues: CGGDRANQPQHF. CDR3 DNA: TGTGGAGGGGACAGGGCCAATCAGCCCCAGCATTTT.

This chain connects TRBV5-1 to TRBJ2-1, with TRBD2 matching over 9 bases. Germline V gene data show CDR1 as SGHRS and CDR2 as YFSETQ. Germline trimming cut 0 bases from V and 0 bases from J; bases unmatched to any gene: 1. This CDR3 contains 16 residues. This CDR3 is CASSLGSGSSYNEQFF. For the CDR3, the DNA is TGCGCCAGCAGCTTGGGTAGCGGGAGCTCCTACAATGAGCAGTTCTTC.

In its sample, this clone was seen a few times. The genes are TRBV4-3 and TRBJ1-1, with D perhaps matching TRBD1 (6 bases). Germline V gene lookup returns CDR1 LGHNA and CDR2 YSLEER. This CDR3 has 16 amino acids. V lost 0 bases and J 0 bases, leaving 11 bases between the germline ends. This CDR3 reads CASSQDTDRLNTEAFF. Here the CDR3 DNA reads TGCGCCAGCAGCCAAGATACCGACAGGTTGAACACTGAAGCTTTCTTT.

This chain connects TRBV4-3 to TRBJ2-2; D not certain. This CDR3 is 15 amino acids long. Trimming pared 0 bases from V and 4 bases from J, leaving 9 bases between. The germline gives CDR1 LGHNA, CDR2 YSLEER. CDR3 residues: CASSQDFVVTGELFF. The CDR3 region has the DNA TGCGCCAGCAGCCAAGATTTTGTAGTCACCGGGGAGCTGTTTTTT.